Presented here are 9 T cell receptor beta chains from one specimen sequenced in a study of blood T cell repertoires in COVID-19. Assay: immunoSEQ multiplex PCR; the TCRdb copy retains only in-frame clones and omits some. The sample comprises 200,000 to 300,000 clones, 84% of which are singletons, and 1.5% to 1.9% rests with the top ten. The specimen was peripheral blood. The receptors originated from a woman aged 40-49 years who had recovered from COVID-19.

The CDR3 here is CASSSGGGVQETQYF. The CDR3 DNA reads as TGTGCCAGCAGTTCGGGAGGGGGCGTCCAAGAGACCCAGTACTTC. The chain uses TRBV28 and TRBJ2-5; D is perhaps TRBD2 (8 bases). CDR3 length equals 15 residues. Trimming pared 4 bases from V and 1 base from J, leaving 13 bases between. The germline gives CDR1 MDHEN, CDR2 SYDVKM.

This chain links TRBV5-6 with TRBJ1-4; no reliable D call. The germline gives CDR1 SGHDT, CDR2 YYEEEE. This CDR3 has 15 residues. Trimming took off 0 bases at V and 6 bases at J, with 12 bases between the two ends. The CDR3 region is CASSLGGLEHEKLFF. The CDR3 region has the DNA TGTGCCAGCAGCTTGGGAGGGCTCGAGCATGAAAAACTGTTTTTT.

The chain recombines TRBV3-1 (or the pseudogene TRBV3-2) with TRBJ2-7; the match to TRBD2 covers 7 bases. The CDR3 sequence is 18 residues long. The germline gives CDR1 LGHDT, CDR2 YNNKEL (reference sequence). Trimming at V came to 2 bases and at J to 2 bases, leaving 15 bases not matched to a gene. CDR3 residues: CASSQRGGGYLLAYEQYF. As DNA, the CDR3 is TGTGCCAGCAGCCAACGAGGCGGGGGTTACCTTTTGGCCTACGAGCAGTACTTC.

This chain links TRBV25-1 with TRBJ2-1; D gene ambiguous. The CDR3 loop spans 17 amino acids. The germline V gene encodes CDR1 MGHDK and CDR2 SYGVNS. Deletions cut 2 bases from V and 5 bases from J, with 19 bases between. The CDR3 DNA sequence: TGTGCCAGCAGTGAAAGGATGTCGGAGAAACGGGACAATGAGCAGTTCTTC. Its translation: CASSERMSEKRDNEQFF.

The CDR3 region is CASSHTPGWNTDTQYF. CDR3 sequence (DNA): TGCGCCAGCAGCCACACACCAGGATGGAACACAGATACGCAGTATTTT. V gene TRBV4-1 combines with J gene TRBJ2-3; D is unclear. Trimming stripped 3 bases from V and 2 bases from J, with 15 bases between. Germline CDR1 reads MGHRA; CDR2 reads YSYEKL. The CDR3 covers 16 residues.

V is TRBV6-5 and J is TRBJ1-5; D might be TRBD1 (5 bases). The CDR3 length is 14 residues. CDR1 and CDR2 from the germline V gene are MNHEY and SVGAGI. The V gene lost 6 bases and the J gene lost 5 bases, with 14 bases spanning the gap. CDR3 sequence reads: CASSGGGFDQPQHF. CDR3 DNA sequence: TGTGCCAGCAGCGGCGGGGGTTTCGATCAGCCCCAGCATTTT.

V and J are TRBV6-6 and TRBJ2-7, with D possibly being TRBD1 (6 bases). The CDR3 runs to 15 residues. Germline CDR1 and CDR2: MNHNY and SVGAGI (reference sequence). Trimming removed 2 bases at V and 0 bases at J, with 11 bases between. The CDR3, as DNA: TGTGCCAGCAGTTACGTGTGGGACACCTCCTACGAGCAGTACTTC. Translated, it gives CASSYVWDTSYEQYF.

The CDR3 is CAWSDREIYNSPLHF. CDR3 nucleotides: TGTGCCTGGAGTGACAGGGAGATCTATAATTCACCCCTCCACTTT. The rearrangement joins TRBV30 to TRBJ1-6; TRBD1 might be the D (6 bases). V gave up 1 base and J gave up 3 bases, with 10 bases separating them. The CDR3 consists of 15 residues. Germline V gene data show CDR1 as GTSNPN and CDR2 as SVGIG (reference sequence).

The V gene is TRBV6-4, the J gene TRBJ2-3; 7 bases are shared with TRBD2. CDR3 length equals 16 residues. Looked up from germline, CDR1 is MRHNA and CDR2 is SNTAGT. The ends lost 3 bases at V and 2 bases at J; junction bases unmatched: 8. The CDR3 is CASSEGEGRSTDTQYF. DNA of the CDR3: TGTGCCAGCAGTGAAGGGGAGGGGAGGTCCACAGATACGCAGTATTTT.